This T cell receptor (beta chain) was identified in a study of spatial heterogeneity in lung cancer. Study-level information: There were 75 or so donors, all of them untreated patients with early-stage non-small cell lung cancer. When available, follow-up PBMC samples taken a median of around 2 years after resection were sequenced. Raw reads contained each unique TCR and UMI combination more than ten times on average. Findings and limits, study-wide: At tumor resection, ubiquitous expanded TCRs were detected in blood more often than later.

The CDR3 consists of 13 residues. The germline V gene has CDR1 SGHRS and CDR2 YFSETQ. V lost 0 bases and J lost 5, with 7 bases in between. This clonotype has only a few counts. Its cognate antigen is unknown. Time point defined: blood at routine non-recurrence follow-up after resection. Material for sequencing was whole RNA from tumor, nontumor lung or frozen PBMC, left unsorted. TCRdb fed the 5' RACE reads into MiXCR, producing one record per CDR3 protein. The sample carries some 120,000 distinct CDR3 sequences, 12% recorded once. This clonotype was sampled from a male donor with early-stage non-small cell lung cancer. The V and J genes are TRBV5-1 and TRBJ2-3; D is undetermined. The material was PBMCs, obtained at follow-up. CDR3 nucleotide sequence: TGCGCCAGCAGCTTGGGGACGGGAGATACGCAGTATTTT. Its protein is CASSLGTGDTQYF.